Sequencing of this T cell receptor beta chain was carried out in a study of T cell responses to AZD1222 COVID-19 vaccine. Germline-derived CDR1 and CDR2 are MNHEY and SMNVEV (reference sequence). The CDR3 is made up of 14 amino acids. Between the trimmed V and J ends, which lost 5 bases and 6 bases, there was a span of 14 bases. Assay used: immunoSEQ multiplex PCR; TCRdb lists only in-frame clones, some missing. This table has about 86,000 clones, around 90% appearing once. The chain carries TRBV27 and TRBJ2-1, with D uncertain. The source was peripheral blood, collected on day 0 of AZD1222 vaccination. The origin of this receptor is an adult in good health. CDR3 sequence: CASSGDLSPNEQFF. The CDR3 DNA sequence: TGTGCCAGCAGTGGAGACCTGAGCCCCAATGAGCAGTTCTTC.